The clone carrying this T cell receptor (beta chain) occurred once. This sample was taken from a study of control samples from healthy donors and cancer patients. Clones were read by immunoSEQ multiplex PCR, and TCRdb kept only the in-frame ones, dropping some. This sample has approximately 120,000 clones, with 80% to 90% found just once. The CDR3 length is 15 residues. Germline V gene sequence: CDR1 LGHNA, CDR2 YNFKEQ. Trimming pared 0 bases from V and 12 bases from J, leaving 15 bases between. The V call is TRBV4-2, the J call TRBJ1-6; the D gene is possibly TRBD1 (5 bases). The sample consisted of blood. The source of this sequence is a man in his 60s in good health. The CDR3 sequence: CASSQDSARAEPLHF. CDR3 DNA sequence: TGTGCCAGCAGCCAAGATAGCGCCAGGGCGGAACCCCTCCACTTT.